Listed here are 23 T cell receptor beta chains from one sample, sequenced in a study of cytomegalovirus exposure and HLA in healthy donors. PCR employed 60 Vbeta and 13 Jbeta primers. TCRdb keeps only in-frame clones here, not all; method: immunoSEQ multiplex PCR. Of 140,000 or so clones in the sample, just over 70% were seen once. Sequenced sample: PBMCs. The receptors derive from a woman in her thirties in good health and CMV-seronegative.

The V call is TRBV2, the J call TRBJ2-2, with 11 bases lining up with TRBD2. Germline V lookup: CDR1 SNHLY, CDR2 FYNNEI. The trim removed 3 bases at V and 5 bases at J, leaving 5 bases unmatched. This CDR3 has 16 amino acids. The CDR3 spells CASSDQLAGGTGELFF. In DNA, the CDR3 is TGTGCCAGCAGTGATCAGTTAGCGGGGGGGACCGGGGAGCTGTTTTTT.

This clone was seen once. The chain links TRBV4-1 to TRBJ2-3; D is undetermined. This CDR3 contains 12 residues. Trimming took off 5 bases at V and 6 bases at J, with 9 bases between the two ends. Germline-derived CDR1 and CDR2 are MGHRA and YSYEKL. In nucleotides, the CDR3 is TGCGCCAGCAGCGCCCAGTGGGATACGCAGTATTTT. Its protein is CASSAQWDTQYF.

V is TRBV27 and J is TRBJ2-6, with TRBD1 matching 7 bases. The CDR3 loop spans 17 amino acids. Germline lookup yields CDR1 MNHEY and CDR2 SMNVEV (reference sequence). V dropped 7 bases and J dropped 0; count of bases not matched to a gene: 9. CDR3 protein: CASTWTGDGSGANVLTF. CDR3 bases: TGTGCCAGCACCTGGACAGGTGACGGCTCTGGGGCCAACGTCCTGACTTTC.

The rearrangement links TRBV5-1 to TRBJ2-2; TRBD2 aligns across 10 bases. Trimming removed 1 base from V and 6 bases from J; junction bases left unmatched: 12. The germline CDR1 and CDR2 sequences are SGHRS and YFSETQ. The CDR3 spans 18 residues. The CDR3 DNA sequence: TGCGCCAGCAGCTTGATTGGGACGCTAGCGGGAGTGGCCGGGGAGCTGTTTTTT. Translating it yields CASSLIGTLAGVAGELFF.

V and J are TRBV27 and TRBJ1-5; tentative D call: TRBD1 (6 bases). Between the trimmed V and J ends, which lost 5 bases and 2 bases, there was a span of 16 bases. There are 16 residues in the CDR3. Germline V gene data show CDR1 as MNHEY and CDR2 as SMNVEV (reference sequence). The CDR3 here is CASSPTGDTRNQPQHF. CDR3 sequence (DNA): TGTGCCAGCAGTCCGACAGGCGACACCCGCAATCAGCCCCAGCATTTT.

V is TRBV28 and J is TRBJ2-5; possible D gene TRBD2, 6 bases. This CDR3 has 16 residues. V was clipped by 3 bases and J by 5 bases, with 19 bases between them. Germline values: CDR1 MDHEN, CDR2 SYDVKM. The chain's CDR3 is CASSLSRGLRVETQYF. Written as DNA, the CDR3 is TGTGCCAGCAGTTTGTCGAGGGGACTTCGGGTGGAGACCCAGTACTTC.

CDR3 residues: CAWTLLKGQADEKLFF. CDR3 in DNA: TGTGCCTGGACTCTCCTGAAAGGACAGGCGGATGAAAAACTGTTTTTT. This sequence joins TRBV30 and TRBJ1-4; 7 bases map to TRBD1. After removal of 4 bases from V and 6 bases from J, the junction contained 14 bases not matched to a gene. This CDR3 contains 16 residues. The germline CDR1 and CDR2 sequences are GTSNPN and SVGIG (reference sequence).

The gene calls are TRBV19 and TRBJ2-6; D may be TRBD1 (6 bases). Germline V gene data show CDR1 as LNHDA and CDR2 as SQIVND (reference sequence). Trimming took off 1 base at V and 4 bases at J, with 11 bases between the two ends. This CDR3 comprises 16 residues. This CDR3 reads CASSIGTGRGANVLTF. CDR3 in DNA: TGTGCCAGTAGTATAGGAACAGGGCGAGGGGCCAACGTCCTGACTTTC.

This chain joins TRBV7-9 and TRBJ1-5; D is ambiguous. CDR3 size: 12 residues. The V gene's germline CDR1 is SEHNR and CDR2 FQNEAQ (reference sequence). The V gene lost 5 bases and the J gene lost 4 bases, with 6 bases spanning the gap. This CDR3 reads CASSRENQPQHF. The CDR3, as DNA: TGTGCCAGCAGCCGCGAAAATCAGCCCCAGCATTTT.

The V call is TRBV6-5, the J call TRBJ2-7; 8 bases are shared with TRBD1. Germline V CDR1 and CDR2: MNHEY, SVGAGI. The CDR3 extends over 14 amino acids. The V and J ends lost 6 bases and 6 bases, in that order; junction bases with no gene match: 10. The CDR3 nucleotides are TGTGCCAGCAGGGCCTGGACAGGGAGGTTCGAGCAGTACTTC. Residues: CASRAWTGRFEQYF.

The chain has TRBV6-6 and TRBJ2-3; 8 nucleotides agree with TRBD2. The germline V gene has CDR1 MNHNY and CDR2 SVGAGI (reference sequence). The V segment lost 2 bases and the J segment 4 bases; nucleotides outside the gene matches: 5. There are 15 residues in the CDR3. The CDR3 region has the DNA TGTGCCAGCAGTTACACGGCGGGGGGTCCAGATACGCAGTATTTT. The encoded protein is CASSYTAGGPDTQYF.

The CDR3 region is CAISDSHTEAFF. DNA of the CDR3: TGTGCCATCAGCGACAGTCACACTGAAGCTTTCTTT. The chain recombines TRBV10-3 with TRBJ1-1; a weak D match, TRBD1 (5 bases). Germline V gene data show CDR1 as ENHRY and CDR2 as SYGVKD. The CDR3 has 12 amino acids. The ends were cut back, 6 bases at V and 3 bases at J, with 8 bases in the middle.

This clone was recorded once. The chain combines TRBV28 with TRBJ2-5; maybe TRBD2 (5 bases). This CDR3 region has 12 residues. The germline V gene has CDR1 MDHEN and CDR2 SYDVKM. V lost 5 bases and J lost 9, with 13 bases in between. CDR3 sequence: CASSPNKRPQYF. For the CDR3, the DNA is TGTGCCAGCAGTCCTAACAAGCGGCCCCAGTACTTC.

V is TRBV4-2 and J is TRBJ2-1; D perhaps matches TRBD2 (6 bases). There are 13 residues in the CDR3. V gave up 7 bases and J gave up 0 bases, with 7 bases separating them. Germline-derived CDR1 and CDR2 are LGHNA and YNFKEQ. The CDR3 loop is CASTTSSYNEQFF. CDR3 nucleotides: TGTGCCAGCACGACTAGCTCCTACAATGAGCAGTTCTTC.

The genes are TRBV7-3 and TRBJ2-3; no firm D call. The CDR3 sequence is 13 residues long. The ends were cut back, 3 bases at V and 1 base at J, with 5 bases in the middle. Germline V gene lookup returns CDR1 SGHTA and CDR2 FQGTGA. CDR3 loop: CASSLTGTDTQYF. The CDR3 region has the DNA TGTGCCAGCAGCTTGACTGGCACAGATACGCAGTATTTT. Looking up the rest from reference TRBV7-3 and TRBJ2-3 gives the full variable domain: GAGVSQTPSNKVTEKGKYVELRCDPISGHTALYWYRQSLGQGPEFLIYFQGTGAADDSGLPNDRFFAVRPEGSVSTLKIQRTERGDSAVYLCASSLTGTDTQYFGPGTRLTVL.

This rearrangement joins TRBV27 to TRBJ1-1; D uncertain. V lost 4 bases to trimming and J lost 5 bases, with 17 bases between them. Germline CDR1 is MNHEY and CDR2 is SMNVEV (reference sequence). This CDR3 has 15 amino acids. The CDR3: CASSSKHQRKTEAFF. CDR3 coding DNA: TGTGCCAGCAGTTCGAAACATCAGCGGAAGACTGAAGCTTTCTTT.

This clone was found once. One end of the junction is discordant with germline, which a read error may explain. Here the CDR3 reads CSSSSQVNGYTF. DNA of the CDR3: TGTTCCAGCAGCTCACAGGTTAATGGCTACACCTTC. The chain recombines TRBV7-9 with TRBJ1-2; perhaps TRBD1 as D (5 bases). CDR3 length: 12 residues. From germline, CDR1 is SEHNR and CDR2 FQNEAQ (reference sequence). Full variable domain (outside the CDR3, taken from reference TRBV7-9 and TRBJ1-2): DTGVSQNPRHKITKRGQNVTFRCDPISEHNRLYWYRQTLGQGPEFLTYFQNEAQLEKSRLLSDRFSAERPKGSFSTLEIQRTEQGDSAMYLCSSSSQVNGYTFGSGTRLTVV.

CDR3 coding DNA: TGTGCCACCCGACTAGCGGGGAACACCGGGGAGCTGTTTTTT. Its protein product is CATRLAGNTGELFF. This chain joins TRBV19 and TRBJ2-2, with TRBD2 matching 10 bases. CDR3 length: 14 amino acids. V trimming: 10 bases; J trimming: 1 base; junction bases outside the gene matches: 3. Looked up from germline, CDR1 is LNHDA and CDR2 is SQIVND (reference sequence). The full variable domain, in which reference TRBV19 and TRBJ2-2 provide the parts outside the CDR3, is DGGITQSPKYLFRKEGQNVTLSCEQNLNHDAMYWYRQDPGQGLRLIYYSQIVNDFQKGDIAEGYSVSREKKESFPLTVTSAQKNPTAFYLCATRLAGNTGELFFGEGSRLTVL.

The rearrangement uses TRBV7-9 and TRBJ2-5; 14 bases align to TRBD2. Germline lookup yields CDR1 SEHNR and CDR2 FQNEAQ (reference sequence). The V gene end was trimmed by 1 base and the J gene end by 4 bases; junction bases not matched to a gene: 11. The CDR3 covers 19 residues. For the CDR3, the DNA is TGTGCCAGCAGCTTAGGGGAGACTAGCGGGGGGGCGAAGAGAGAGACCCAGTACTTC. It is translated as CASSLGETSGGAKRETQYF.

V usage is TRBV2 and J usage is TRBJ2-7; TRBD2 agrees at 11 bases. The CDR3 is 18 amino acids. The ends lost 0 bases at V and 0 bases at J; junction bases unmatched: 7. Per germline, CDR1 SNHLY and CDR2 FYNNEI. The CDR3 loop reads CASSEAGTSGSFSYEQYF. DNA of the CDR3: TGTGCCAGCAGTGAAGCTGGGACTAGCGGAAGCTTCTCCTACGAGCAGTACTTC. The variable domain in full, with the rest retrieved from reference TRBV2 and TRBJ2-7, is EPEVTQTPSHQVTQMGQEVILRCVPISNHLYFYWYRQILGQKVEFLVSFYNNEISEKSEIFDDQFSVERPDGSNFTLKIRSTKLEDSAMYFCASSEAGTSGSFSYEQYFGPGTRLTVT.

This clone appeared a few times. The rearrangement uses TRBV5-6 and TRBJ2-2, with a possible D match to TRBD1 (5 bases). Germline V CDR1 and CDR2: SGHDT, YYEEEE. The CDR3 is made up of 14 amino acids. Trimming removed 2 bases from V and 4 bases from J, with 9 bases in between. The CDR3 region has the DNA TGTGCCAGCAGCTTTGACAGCTTCACCGGGGAGCTGTTTTTT. Protein product: CASSFDSFTGELFF.

The rearrangement links TRBV25-1 to TRBJ2-2, with D perhaps matching TRBD1 (6 bases). Trimming cost V 4 bases and J 6 bases, with 12 bases left between them. The germline gives CDR1 MGHDK, CDR2 SYGVNS. This CDR3 spans 14 amino acids. The CDR3 DNA sequence: TGTGCCAGCAGTGGAACAGGGTATGCCGGGGAGCTGTTTTTT. Its translation is CASSGTGYAGELFF.

The J gene is TRBJ2-2, the V gene TRBV6-5; a possible D gene is TRBD2 (5 bases). V shed 5 bases and J shed 5 bases, with 15 bases lying between them. There are 15 residues in the CDR3. The germline CDR1 and CDR2 sequences are MNHEY and SVGAGI. The DNA for the CDR3 is TGTGCCAGCAGTCACGCCGGAGGAGGTACCGGGGAGCTGTTTTTT. It encodes CASSHAGGGTGELFF.